The next 4 T cell receptor beta chains were all read from a single sample in a study of early T cells in non-severe SARS-CoV-2 infection. Via MiXCR, TCRdb re-called the 5' RACE reads, giving one row per CDR3 protein. This sample has roughly 80,000 distinct CDR3 sequences, with about 11% found just once. The specimen was whole blood, collected at baseline. Every receptor here comes from an adult who was a healthcare worker with PCR-confirmed SARS-CoV-2 infection or an uninfected control (not recorded which).

This clonotype was counted only a few times. The V gene is TRBV20-1, the J gene TRBJ2-5, with a weak D call TRBD1 (6 bases). This CDR3 region has 15 residues. Germline V gene sequence: CDR1 DFQATT, CDR2 SNEGSKA (reference sequence). The V end lost 2 bases, the J end lost 1 base, and 14 bases lay between the germline ends. This chain's CDR3 is CSARWDIIGQETQYF. The CDR3 coding sequence is TGCAGTGCTAGATGGGACATCATAGGCCAAGAGACCCAGTACTTC.

This clonotype was detected only a few times. The genes are TRBV6-2 or TRBV6-3 and TRBJ2-1; D possibly corresponds to TRBD2 (6 bases). The CDR3 has 17 residues. Germline loops: CDR1 MNHEY, CDR2 SVGEGT. V was pared by 7 bases and J by 2 bases, with 21 bases between. This CDR3 reads CASTPSFKTGAYNEQFF. CDR3 bases: TGTGCCAGCACCCCATCCTTTAAGACGGGGGCCTACAATGAGCAGTTCTTC.

The table lists this clonotype with a few counts. The chain uses TRBV7-2 and TRBJ1-4; D not certain. V gave up 2 bases and J gave up 8 bases, with 12 bases separating them. The CDR3 is 14 residues long. Germline-derived CDR1 and CDR2 are SGHTA and FQGNSA. The CDR3 reads CASSLSTYGEKLFF. The DNA of the CDR3 is TGTGCCAGCAGCTTATCTACCTATGGAGAAAAACTGTTTTTT. The full variable domain, its missing parts supplied by reference TRBV7-2 and TRBJ1-4, is GAGVSQSPSNKVTEKGKDVELRCDPISGHTALYWYRQSLGQGLEFLIYFQGNSAPDKSGLPSDRFSAERTGGSVSTLTIQRTQQEDSAVYLCASSLSTYGEKLFFGSGTQLSVL.

V is TRBV28 and J is TRBJ2-5; 7 bases agree with TRBD1. Germline V gene sequence: CDR1 MDHEN, CDR2 SYDVKM. The CDR3 runs 13 residues. Trimming at V came to 5 bases and at J to 8 bases, leaving 8 bases not matched to a gene. The CDR3 is CASSPGQKRTQYF. The CDR3 DNA sequence: TGTGCCAGCAGTCCGGGACAGAAGAGAACCCAGTACTTC. Complete variable domain (other parts from reference TRBV28 and TRBJ2-5): DVKVTQSSRYLVKRTGEKVFLECVQDMDHENMFWYRQDPGLGLRLIYFSYDVKMKEKGDIPEGYSVSREKKERFSLILESASTNQTSMYLCASSPGQKRTQYFGPGTRLLVL.